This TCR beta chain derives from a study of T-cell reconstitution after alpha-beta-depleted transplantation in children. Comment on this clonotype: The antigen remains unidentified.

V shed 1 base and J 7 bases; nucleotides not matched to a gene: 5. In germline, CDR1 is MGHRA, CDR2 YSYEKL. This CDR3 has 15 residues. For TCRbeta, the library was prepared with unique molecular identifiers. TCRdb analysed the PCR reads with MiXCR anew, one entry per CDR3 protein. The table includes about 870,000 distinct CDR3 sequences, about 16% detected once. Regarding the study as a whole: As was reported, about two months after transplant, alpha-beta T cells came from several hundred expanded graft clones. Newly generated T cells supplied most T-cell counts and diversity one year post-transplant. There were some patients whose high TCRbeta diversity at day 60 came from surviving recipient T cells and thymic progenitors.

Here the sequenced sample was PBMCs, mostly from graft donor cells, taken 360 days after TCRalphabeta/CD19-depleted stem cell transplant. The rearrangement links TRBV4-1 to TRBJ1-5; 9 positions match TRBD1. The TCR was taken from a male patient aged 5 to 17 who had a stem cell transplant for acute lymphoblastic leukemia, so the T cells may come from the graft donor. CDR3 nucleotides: TGCGCCAGCAGCCAAGGGGACAGGGTGTTCCAGCCCCAGCATTTT. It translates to CASSQGDRVFQPQHF.